The 31 T cell receptor beta chains below come from one sample, sequenced in a study of blood T cell repertoires in COVID-19. The data were produced by immunoSEQ multiplex PCR, yet TCRdb's version contains in-frame clones alone and is incomplete. The sample consists of about 240,000 clones, 80% to 90% of them appearing once. The sample comprised PBMCs or T cells enriched from blood (not recorded which). These receptor sequences come from a woman aged 30 to 39 who had recovered from COVID-19.

The chain couples TRBV3-1 (or the pseudogene TRBV3-2) to TRBJ2-7; D remains unclear. The CDR3 spans 14 residues. V shed 1 base and J shed 2 bases, with 9 bases lying between them. Germline assignment: CDR1 LGHDT and CDR2 YNNKEL (reference sequence). CDR3 nucleotides: TGTGCCAGCAGCCAAGTACTGGTAGCCTACGAGCAGTACTTC. It yields the protein CASSQVLVAYEQYF.

This sequence joins TRBV27 and TRBJ1-1; TRBD1 matches 8 bases. Germline V gene data show CDR1 as MNHEY and CDR2 as SMNVEV (reference sequence). This CDR3 spans 15 amino acids. V shed 5 bases, J shed 1 base, and the junction held 6 bases outside the gene matches. CDR3: CASSLRTGTNTEAFF. The CDR3 nucleotides read TGTGCCAGCAGTCTCCGGACAGGGACGAACACTGAAGCTTTCTTT.

Comment on this clone: The junction shows a germline mismatch at one end, possibly a read error. The V gene is TRBV7-3, the J gene TRBJ2-3; 8 bases are shared with TRBD2. Per germline, CDR1 SGHTA and CDR2 FQGTGA. There are 14 residues in the CDR3. The CDR3 spells CTSSSGLVWDTQYF. The CDR3 bases are TGTACCAGCAGCTCGGGACTAGTCTGGGATACGCAGTATTTT. The entire variable domain, with the rest obtained from reference TRBV7-3 and TRBJ2-3, is as follows: GAGVSQTPSNKVTEKGKYVELRCDPISGHTALYWYRQSLGQGPEFLIYFQGTGAADDSGLPNDRFFAVRPEGSVSTLKIQRTERGDSAVYLCTSSSGLVWDTQYFGPGTRLTVL.

The chain combines TRBV27 with TRBJ2-3, with D hard to call. The V gene lost 1 base and the J gene lost 0 bases, with 11 bases spanning the gap. The CDR3 contains 16 residues. Germline-derived CDR1 and CDR2 are MNHEY and SMNVEV (reference sequence). DNA for the CDR3: TGTGCCAGCAGTTTATGGAGCGTTGATAGCACAGATACGCAGTATTTT. Residues: CASSLWSVDSTDTQYF.

This clone was detected only a few times. V is TRBV28 and J is TRBJ1-4, with a possible D match to TRBD1 (5 bases). Germline loops: CDR1 MDHEN, CDR2 SYDVKM. Trimming pared 6 bases from V and 4 bases from J, leaving 6 bases between. The CDR3 has 12 residues. Here the CDR3 DNA reads TGTGCCAGCAGGCAGGGTAATGAAAAACTGTTTTTT. Residues: CASRQGNEKLFF. Full variable domain (missing parts from reference TRBV28 and TRBJ1-4): DVKVTQSSRYLVKRTGEKVFLECVQDMDHENMFWYRQDPGLGLRLIYFSYDVKMKEKGDIPEGYSVSREKKERFSLILESASTNQTSMYLCASRQGNEKLFFGSGTQLSVL.

The V and J genes are TRBV2 and TRBJ2-1; TRBD1 aligns across 10 bases. After removal of 1 base from V and 11 bases from J, the junction contained 5 bases not matched to a gene. Germline CDR1 and CDR2: SNHLY and FYNNEI. CDR3 length: 14 amino acids. CDR3 bases: TGTGCCAGCAGTGAAGGGACAGGGGGTATTAAGCAGTTCTTC. Translating gives CASSEGTGGIKQFF.

V is TRBV9 and J is TRBJ1-5; TRBD1 aligns across 10 bases. Germline V gene lookup returns CDR1 SGDLS and CDR2 YYNGEE. The CDR3 extends over 18 amino acids. V shed 4 bases and J 0 bases; nucleotides not matched to a gene: 10. CDR3 region: CASSQHWTGGVSNQPQHF. CDR3 sequence (DNA): TGTGCCAGCAGCCAACACTGGACAGGGGGTGTTAGCAATCAGCCCCAGCATTTT.

This clone came up once. The genes are TRBV3-1 (or the pseudogene TRBV3-2) and TRBJ2-3; TRBD2 might be the D (5 bases). This CDR3 contains 16 residues. Germline lookup yields CDR1 LGHDT and CDR2 YNNKEL (reference sequence). The ends were cut back, 4 bases at V and 1 base at J, with 15 bases in the middle. CDR3 amino acids: CASSLPLAEGTDTQYF. The CDR3 coding sequence is TGTGCCAGCAGCCTACCCCTAGCAGAGGGCACAGATACGCAGTATTTT.

This chain links TRBV28 with TRBJ1-2, with D possibly being TRBD1 (6 bases). Germline V lookup: CDR1 MDHEN, CDR2 SYDVKM. The CDR3 extends over 13 amino acids. Trimming removed 7 bases from V and 7 bases from J, with 16 bases in between. The CDR3 DNA follows: TGTGCCAGCACCCTGAACAGGGTGGGTGGCTACACCTTC. It translates to CASTLNRVGGYTF.

J is TRBJ1-1 and V is TRBV9; TRBD1 agrees at 9 bases. The CDR3 has 15 residues. After removal of 3 bases from V and 5 bases from J, the junction contained 8 bases not matched to a gene. Germline-derived CDR1 and CDR2 are SGDLS and YYNGEE. CDR3 in DNA: TGTGCCAGCAGCGCGCTACAGGGGGCAGGAACTGAAGCTTTCTTT. Protein product: CASSALQGAGTEAFF.

This sequence joins TRBV29-1 and TRBJ2-1, with D unclear. This CDR3 comprises 14 residues. V lost 4 bases and J lost 5, with 15 bases in between. CDR1 and CDR2 (germline): SQVTM, ANQGSEA. DNA for the CDR3: TGCAGCGTTGCCAGGTTTGTGGCCGACAATGAGCAGTTCTTC. It yields the protein CSVARFVADNEQFF.

The rearrangement uses TRBV18 and TRBJ2-1, with 11 bases fitting TRBD2. From germline, CDR1 is KGHSH and CDR2 LQKENI. CDR3 length equals 14 residues. J gave up 13 bases and V 3 bases, and 8 bases lay outside the gene matches. CDR3 region: CASSPLPGLAVQFF. The DNA for the CDR3 is TGTGCCAGCTCACCCCTTCCGGGACTAGCGGTTCAGTTCTTC.

The chain combines TRBV10-3 with TRBJ1-2, with D perhaps TRBD1 (5 bases). Germline V gene lookup returns CDR1 ENHRY and CDR2 SYGVKD. Trimming pared 6 bases from V and 4 bases from J, leaving 18 bases between. The CDR3 extends over 15 amino acids. This chain's CDR3 is CAISPGKGLSYGYTF. For the CDR3, the DNA is TGTGCCATCAGCCCAGGGAAGGGGTTAAGCTATGGCTACACCTTC.

V usage is TRBV5-4 and J usage is TRBJ2-3; 12 bases are a match to TRBD1. This CDR3 is 14 amino acids long. J gave up 11 bases and V 4 bases, and 8 bases lay outside the gene matches. The germline gives CDR1 SGHNT, CDR2 YYREEE (reference sequence). CDR3 sequence reads: CASSPGTGGQRQYF. CDR3 sequence (DNA): TGTGCCAGCAGCCCAGGGACAGGGGGCCAAAGGCAGTATTTT.

This clone was found a few times. The chain carries TRBV7-8 and TRBJ2-1; 8 bases agree with TRBD2. The ends lost 0 bases at V and 6 bases at J; junction bases unmatched: 7. The CDR3 loop spans 16 amino acids. Germline V lookup: CDR1 SGHVS, CDR2 FQNEAQ. The CDR3 DNA reads as TGTGCCAGCAGCTTAGCGGAGCGGGAGACCTCCAATGAGCAGTTCTTC. It is translated as CASSLAERETSNEQFF.

V and J are TRBV18 and TRBJ2-1; 11 bases map to TRBD2. CDR1 and CDR2 (germline): KGHSH, LQKENI. The junction had 12 bases not matched to a gene; V was cut back by 4 bases and J by 7 bases. This CDR3 spans 17 amino acids. CDR3 protein: CASSRAPLAGVGNEQFF. In DNA, the CDR3 is TGTGCCAGCTCACGAGCCCCACTAGCGGGAGTTGGTAATGAGCAGTTCTTC.

This chain links TRBV3-1 (or the pseudogene TRBV3-2) with TRBJ2-4, with 11 bases aligning to TRBD2. The J segment lost 8 bases and the V segment lost 4 bases, leaving 4 bases of the junction unmatched. The CDR3 extends over 14 amino acids. From germline, CDR1 is LGHDT and CDR2 YNNKEL (reference sequence). The CDR3 DNA sequence: TGTGCCAGCAGCCCGGGACTAGCGGTAGACATTCAGTACTTC. Protein: CASSPGLAVDIQYF.

The CDR3 sequence: CASSQDWRTGDSYNEQFF. In DNA, the CDR3 is TGCGCCAGCAGCCAAGATTGGCGGACAGGGGATTCCTACAATGAGCAGTTCTTC. This chain links TRBV4-1 with TRBJ2-1; 9 bases align to TRBD1. Trimming took 0 bases from V and 1 from J; bases not matched to a gene: 7. The CDR3 is made up of 18 amino acids. From germline, CDR1 is MGHRA and CDR2 YSYEKL.

The rearrangement links TRBV12-5 to TRBJ1-2, with TRBD1 as a possible D gene (6 bases). Trimming took 0 bases from V and 7 from J, leaving 15 bases between them. From germline, CDR1 is LGHNT and CDR2 FRNRAP. This CDR3 comprises 15 residues. CDR3 protein: CASGLVGTGRAGYTF. The DNA for the CDR3 is TGTGCTAGTGGTTTGGTCGGCACAGGGAGGGCTGGCTACACCTTC.

The chain has TRBV10-3 and TRBJ2-7, with D perhaps matching TRBD1 (6 bases). The length of the CDR3 is 13 residues. V lost 7 bases and J lost 2, with 12 bases in between. Germline V gives CDR1 ENHRY, CDR2 SYGVKD. CDR3 in amino acids: CAIKRTETYEQYF. Written as DNA, the CDR3 is TGTGCCATCAAGCGGACAGAGACCTACGAGCAGTACTTC.

This clone was detected once. This chain connects TRBV5-1 to TRBJ2-5; TRBD1 agrees at 7 bases. V lost 2 bases and J lost 4; bases outside the gene matches: 2. Germline V gene lookup returns CDR1 SGHRS and CDR2 YFSETQ. This CDR3 comprises 13 residues. CDR3 region: CASSLHRGETQYF. The CDR3 DNA reads as TGCGCCAGCAGCTTACACAGGGGAGAGACCCAGTACTTC.

The chain recombines TRBV11-2 with TRBJ2-7; 8 nucleotides agree with TRBD2. Per germline, CDR1 SGHAT and CDR2 FQNNGV. CDR3 length: 16 residues. V shed 2 bases and J 3 bases; nucleotides not matched to a gene: 9. CDR3 DNA sequence: TGTGCCAGCAGCTTATTAGCGGGAACCGTATACTACGAGCAGTACTTC. As protein: CASSLLAGTVYYEQYF.

The rearrangement links TRBV7-2 to TRBJ2-7, with a possible D match to TRBD1 (5 bases). Germline V gene data show CDR1 as SGHTA and CDR2 as FQGNSA. The CDR3 sequence is 16 residues long. With 5 bases removed from V and 0 bases from J, the gap between germline ends came to 17 bases. The CDR3 spells CASSLESTAPSYEQYF. The CDR3 DNA sequence: TGTGCCAGCAGCCTCGAATCGACAGCCCCCTCCTACGAGCAGTACTTC.

The genes are TRBV4-1 and TRBJ1-5; D is undetermined. The CDR3 spans 15 residues. The germline V and J ends were trimmed by 0 bases and 9 bases, with 15 bases remaining between them. Germline V gene data show CDR1 as MGHRA and CDR2 as YSYEKL. CDR3 sequence (DNA): TGCGCCAGCAGCCAAGATCTGAACAGTATAAGGCCCCAGCATTTT. It is translated as CASSQDLNSIRPQHF.

The chain recombines TRBV28 with TRBJ1-2, with TRBD1 as a possible D gene (5 bases). The CDR3 consists of 14 residues. The V gene's germline CDR1 is MDHEN and CDR2 SYDVKM. Trimming removed 1 base at V and 8 bases at J, with 14 bases between. The CDR3 DNA reads TGTGCCAGCAGTTTATATGCCAGGGTGGAAGGCTACACCTTC. Encoded protein: CASSLYARVEGYTF.

The rearrangement joins TRBV30 to TRBJ2-1; tentative D call: TRBD2 (6 bases). The V and J ends lost 6 bases and 5 bases respectively, with 14 bases between them. CDR1 is GTSNPN, CDR2 SVGIG, per germline (reference sequence). The CDR3 is made up of 13 amino acids. The CDR3 here is CACPGVSNNEQFF. CDR3 bases: TGTGCCTGTCCGGGAGTTAGTAACAATGAGCAGTTCTTC.

The gene calls are TRBV5-1 and TRBJ2-1; 12 bases line up with TRBD2. Germline CDR1 is SGHRS and CDR2 is YFSETQ. The CDR3 spans 15 residues. The V and J ends lost 4 bases and 8 bases, in that order; junction bases with no gene match: 7. The CDR3 bases are TGCGCCAGCAGCCCATCTAGCGGGAGGGGGGATGAGCAGTTCTTC. As protein: CASSPSSGRGDEQFF.

V and J are TRBV19 and TRBJ2-2; 7 nucleotides agree with TRBD2. The CDR3 length is 12 residues. Germline loops: CDR1 LNHDA, CDR2 SQIVND (reference sequence). V was pared by 7 bases and J by 7 bases, with 3 bases of the junction left unmatched. The CDR3 region is CASTPGGGELFF. CDR3 sequence (DNA): TGTGCCAGTACCCCGGGGGGCGGGGAGCTGTTTTTT.

The CDR3: CASGTPETQYF. The CDR3 nucleotides are TGTGCCAGCGGGACTCCGGAGACCCAGTACTTC. V usage is TRBV6-5 and J usage is TRBJ2-5, with D perhaps matching TRBD2 (6 bases). The V and J ends lost 8 bases and 5 bases respectively, with 9 bases between them. Per germline, CDR1 MNHEY and CDR2 SVGAGI. This CDR3 contains 11 residues.

The genes are TRBV6-5 and TRBJ2-2, with D unclear. Trimming stripped 7 bases from V and 7 bases from J, with 13 bases between. The CDR3 covers 13 residues. Germline V CDR1 and CDR2: MNHEY, SVGAGI. CDR3 sequence reads: CASTSRSVGELFF. The CDR3 DNA reads TGTGCCAGCACCTCTCGGAGCGTCGGGGAGCTGTTTTTT.

This clone has only one observation. The V and J genes are TRBV11-2 and TRBJ2-7; D perhaps matches TRBD2 (6 bases). Germline CDR1 and CDR2: SGHAT and FQNNGV. The CDR3 length is 17 residues. V lost 0 bases and J 7 bases, leaving 22 bases between the germline ends. The CDR3 is CASSLDHLRDGGGEQYF. The CDR3 DNA reads as TGTGCCAGCAGCTTAGACCACCTCCGGGACGGGGGAGGAGAGCAGTACTTC.